This TCR beta chain was documented in a study of blood T cells in healthy people across ages. Study at large: T cells yielded about one barcoded beta molecule per two cells through template switching.

The V gene's germline CDR1 is KGHDR and CDR2 SFDVKD. CDR3 length: 14 residues. After removal of 7 bases from V and 4 bases from J, the junction contained 6 bases not matched to a gene. Drawn from each donor were around 9.1 milliliters of peripheral blood. Note on this clonotype: The antigen remains unidentified.

Using a J-beta primer mix together with a sample-barcoded 5' primer, a second PCR was run for about 6 to 11 cycles. Each CDR3 protein gets one entry after TCRdb re-called the 5' RACE reads with MiXCR. The data show around 1.5 million distinct CDR3 sequences, with roughly 45% seen just once and less than 8% held by the top ten. Study-level findings and limits: Long-lived donors exceeded aged donors in naive CD4+ cells and diversity.

The chain links TRBV24-1 to TRBJ2-3; 8 bases fit TRBD2. Sample: blood. This TCR was sampled from a woman aged 18-30 years in good health. CDR3 DNA sequence: TGTGCCACCAGCGGGACTAGGGATTCAGATACGCAGTATTTT. Its protein is CATSGTRDSDTQYF.